Listed below are T cell receptor beta chains from one sample, sequenced in a study of T cell responses to AZD1222 COVID-19 vaccine. The protocol was immunoSEQ multiplex PCR, while the TCRdb copy is restricted to in-frame clones and leaves out a portion. The sample contains 85,000 to 110,000 clones, around 90% of which appear only once. Source: peripheral blood, taken on day 0 of AZD1222 vaccination. These receptors all come from an adult in good health. CDR3s include the opening cysteine and the closing phenylalanine or tryptophan. The D gene is left open where the match is weak. Clone size is not always given. Where it is, it says once, few, many or a class for expanded clones.

clone_size | j_call | v_call | d_call | cdr3_aa | cdr3_nt
- | TRBJ1-2 | TRBV28 | TRBD1 | CASRHRDRDGYTF | TGTGCCAGCAGACACCGGGACAGGGATGGCTACACCTTC
- | TRBJ2-5 | TRBV20-1 | - | CSARNEETQYF | TGCAGTGCTAGAAATGAAGAGACCCAGTACTTC
- | TRBJ1-1 | TRBV5-1 | - | CASSLEGNTEAFF | TGCGCCAGCAGCTTGGAGGGGAACACTGAAGCTTTCTTT
- | TRBJ2-3 | TRBV21-1 | - | CASSFTRARADTQYF | TGTGCCAGCAGCTTTACAAGGGCTCGCGCAGATACGCAGTATTTT
- | TRBJ1-5 | TRBV9 | - | CASSPTVGNNQPQHF | TGTGCCAGCAGCCCGACGGTAGGAAACAATCAGCCCCAGCATTTT
- | TRBJ1-1 | TRBV5-1 | TRBD1 | CASSRTGGSWTEAFF | TGCGCCAGCAGCAGAACAGGGGGCTCGTGGACTGAAGCTTTCTTT
- | TRBJ1-2 | TRBV28 | - | CASSFAGGYTF | TGTGCCAGCAGTTTCGCCGGTGGCTACACCTTC
- | TRBJ1-1 | TRBV5-5 | - | CASSLPVTGTEAFF | TGTGCCAGCAGCTTGCCGGTGACCGGGACAGAAGCTTTCTTT
- | TRBJ1-3 | TRBV28 | - | CASRIGSSGNTIYF | TGTGCCAGCAGGATAGGGAGCTCTGGAAACACCATATATTTT
once | TRBJ2-5 | TRBV10-3 | - | CATAGNQETQYF | TGTGCCACCGCCGGGAATCAAGAGACCCAGTACTTC
- | TRBJ2-6 | TRBV4-1 | - | CASSQESSLSGANVLTF | TGCGCCAGCAGCCAAGAGTCCAGCCTCTCTGGGGCCAACGTCCTGACTTTC
few | TRBJ2-7 | TRBV7-9 | - | CASSAAPESSYEQYF | TGTGCCAGCAGCGCCGCCCCTGAAAGCTCCTACGAGCAGTACTTC
once | TRBJ1-1 | TRBV9 | TRBD1 | CASSLGPGTGTEAFF | TGTGCCAGCAGCTTAGGTCCCGGGACAGGGACTGAAGCTTTCTTT
- | TRBJ2-5 | TRBV6-2/TRBV6-3 | TRBD1 | CASSYSTGQETQYF | TGTGCCAGCAGTTACTCGACAGGGCAAGAGACCCAGTACTTC
- | TRBJ2-7 | TRBV7-8 | - | CASSLLRLPHYEQYF | TGTGCCAGCAGCTTACTACGCTTACCTCACTACGAGCAGTACTTC
- | TRBJ1-2 | TRBV9 | TRBD1 | CASSRDSNNYGYTF | TGTGCCAGCAGTCGGGACAGTAATAACTATGGCTACACCTTC
- | TRBJ2-1 | TRBV6-5 | - | CASSLVIGNEQFF | TGTGCCAGCAGTTTAGTGATAGGGAATGAGCAGTTCTTC
- | TRBJ2-1 | TRBV7-8 | - | CASSLGLGINEQFF | TGTGCCAGCAGCTTGGGACTTGGAATCAATGAGCAGTTCTTC
- | TRBJ1-1 | TRBV7-9 | - | CASSFVWGQGTEAFF | TGTGCCAGCAGCTTTGTCTGGGGGCAGGGCACTGAAGCTTTCTTT
- | TRBJ1-2 | TRBV3-1/TRBV3-2 | - | CASSRPGITYGYTF | TGTGCCAGCAGCCGGCCAGGGATAACGTATGGCTACACCTTC
- | TRBJ1-5 | TRBV3-1/TRBV3-2 | - | CASSQDLEQSLSNQPQHF | TGTGCCAGCAGCCAAGATTTGGAACAGAGCCTAAGCAATCAGCCCCAGCATTTT
- | TRBJ1-5 | TRBV27 | - | CASSLSGGGNQPQHF | TGTGCCAGCAGTTTATCGGGGGGAGGCAATCAGCCCCAGCATTTT
few | TRBJ1-2 | TRBV3-1/TRBV3-2 | - | CASSQDRGTLAIGYTF | TGTGCCAGCAGCCAAGATAGGGGCACCCTCGCCATTGGCTACACCTTC
- | TRBJ2-1 | TRBV6-2/TRBV6-3 | TRBD1 | CASSDRDYNEQFF | TGTGCCAGCAGTGACAGGGACTACAATGAGCAGTTCTTC
- | TRBJ1-2 | TRBV7-9 | - | CASSLDSYGYTF | TGTGCCAGCAGCTTAGACAGCTATGGCTACACCTTC
- | TRBJ1-3 | TRBV5-1 | - | CASSLGQGKLTGNTIYF | TGCGCCAGCAGCTTGGGTCAGGGGAAGTTGACTGGAAACACCATATATTTT
- | TRBJ1-2 | TRBV5-4 | - | CASSLGIGGRGYTF | TGTGCCAGCAGCTTGGGGATTGGCGGGAGAGGCTACACCTTC
- | TRBJ1-4 | TRBV10-3 | TRBD1 | CAARTGDEKLFF | TGTGCCGCTAGGACAGGGGATGAAAAACTGTTTTTT
- | TRBJ1-6 | TRBV5-6 | - | CASSLAGLSYNSPLHF | TGTGCCAGCAGCTTGGCCGGTCTCTCCTATAATTCACCCCTCCACTTT
- | TRBJ1-5 | TRBV19 | - | CASSIVGVNQPQHF | TGTGCCAGTAGTATAGTTGGGGTTAATCAGCCCCAGCATTTT
few | TRBJ2-7 | TRBV4-3 | TRBD1 | CASSQADRASSYEQYF | TGCGCCAGCAGCCAAGCTGACAGGGCTAGCTCCTACGAGCAGTACTTC
- | TRBJ1-5 | TRBV6-2/TRBV6-3 | TRBD1 | CASSSNRGQPQHF | TGTGCCAGCAGTTCAAACAGGGGTCAGCCCCAGCATTTT
once | TRBJ2-1 | TRBV30 | - | CAWRWGNEQFF | TGTGCCTGGAGATGGGGCAATGAGCAGTTCTTC
- | TRBJ1-2 | TRBV28 | - | CASRGGLNYGYTF | TGTGCCAGCAGGGGGGGCCTTAACTATGGCTACACCTTC
- | TRBJ1-6 | TRBV12-3/TRBV12-4 | - | CASSSRQESPLHF | TGTGCCAGCAGTTCGCGACAAGAGTCACCCCTCCACTTT
- | TRBJ1-6 | TRBV6-1 | - | CASSYLGSPLHF | TGTGCCAGCAGTTATTTAGGTTCACCCCTCCACTTT
once | TRBJ1-6 | TRBV2 | - | CASWIQGNSPLHF | TGTGCCAGCTGGATCCAGGGAAATTCACCCCTCCACTTT